The entry below describes one T cell receptor beta chain. Its antigen is currently unknown. These data come from a study of cytomegalovirus exposure and HLA in healthy donors. PCR was performed using 60 Vbeta and 13 Jbeta primers. The protocol was immunoSEQ multiplex PCR, while the TCRdb copy is restricted to in-frame clones and leaves out a portion. The data contain 110,000 to 150,000 clones, approximately 70% of them singletons. Germline V CDR1 and CDR2: SNHLY, FYNNEI. V trimming: 5 bases; J trimming: 5 bases; junction bases outside the gene matches: 4. The CDR3 consists of 15 residues. Study results and caveats: Reports indicated that the classifier achieved high specificity and sensitivity in diagnosing cytomegalovirus status. A later analysis found common viral pathogens apparently linked to several of the most significant clusters.

The sequencing input was PBMCs. This clonotype was sampled from a human donor in good health. The J gene is TRBJ2-5, the V gene TRBV2; 14 bases are a match to TRBD2. The CDR3 is CASSKTSGRVETQYF. CDR3 bases: TGTGCCAGCAGTAAGACTAGCGGGAGGGTTGAGACCCAGTACTTC.